Each of the 30 T cell receptor beta chains below was sequenced from the same sample in a study of T cell repertoires in cytomegalovirus infection. TCRdb ran MiXCR on the reads and lists one entry per CDR3 protein. The sample consists of about 160,000 distinct CDR3 sequences, under 20% of them appearing once. Sequencing was done on a sample of CD8+ T cells from PBMCs. The receptors derive from a human donor in good health (CMV status not recorded). Some clones in this sample may be carry-over from other donors' samples.

This clonotype was counted a few times. This rearrangement joins TRBV6-6 to TRBJ2-3; D may be TRBD1 (5 bases). With 4 bases removed from V and 3 bases from J, the gap between germline ends came to 14 bases. This CDR3 comprises 15 residues. Germline values: CDR1 MNHNY, CDR2 SVGAGI (reference sequence). CDR3 sequence (DNA): TGTGCCAGCAGTTCCACCAGGGCGAGGACAGATACGCAGTATTTT. It translates to CASSSTRARTDTQYF.

This clonotype appeared a few times. This chain links TRBV6-2 or TRBV6-3 with TRBJ1-6, with D unclear. The CDR3 extends over 14 amino acids. Trimming removed 2 bases from V and 10 bases from J, with 12 bases in between. Germline values: CDR1 MNHEY, CDR2 SVGEGT. CDR3 in DNA: TGTGCCAGCAGTTACGGGGTCGTCGGGTCACCCCTCCACTTT. This translates into CASSYGVVGSPLHF.

V usage is TRBV5-6 and J usage is TRBJ1-5, with a weak D call TRBD1 (5 bases). The CDR3 sequence is 15 residues long. V dropped 2 bases and J dropped 2 bases, with 11 bases sitting between them. In germline, CDR1 is SGHDT, CDR2 YYEEEE. The CDR3 coding sequence is TGTGCCAGCAGCTTTCAGGGCTGGGGCAATCAGCCCCAGCATTTT. Its protein is CASSFQGWGNQPQHF.

This clonotype turned up a few times. The chain carries TRBV7-2 and TRBJ1-6; no firm D call. Trimming took off 5 bases at V and 3 bases at J, with 14 bases between the two ends. From germline, CDR1 is SGHTA and CDR2 FQGNSA. CDR3 size: 16 residues. CDR3 DNA: TGTGCCAGCAGCCCACAACCGGGGTACTATAATTCACCCCTCCACTTT. As protein: CASSPQPGYYNSPLHF.

The chain links TRBV20-1 to TRBJ2-1; 10 nucleotides match TRBD2. The germline V gene encodes CDR1 DFQATT and CDR2 SNEGSKA (reference sequence). The V and J ends lost 3 bases and 0 bases, in that order; junction bases with no gene match: 14. This CDR3 contains 19 residues. The CDR3, as DNA: TGCAGTGCTAGCTATAGGTCTAGCGGGGGACCTCCCTCCTACAATGAGCAGTTCTTC. It translates to CSASYRSSGGPPSYNEQFF.

The gene calls are TRBV20-1 and TRBJ2-7; 7 nucleotides align to TRBD1. The CDR3 has 14 residues. Germline V gene data show CDR1 as DFQATT and CDR2 as SNEGSKA (reference sequence). The ends lost 4 bases at V and 2 bases at J; junction bases unmatched: 8. In DNA, the CDR3 is TGCAGTGCTACCGACAGGGATCTGCCCTACGAGCAGTACTTC. As protein: CSATDRDLPYEQYF.

The J gene is TRBJ2-1, the V gene TRBV5-1; 8 positions agree with TRBD2. This CDR3 is built from 18 residues. V gave up 1 base and J gave up 0 bases; unmatched junction bases: 9. CDR1 and CDR2 from the germline V gene are SGHRS and YFSETQ. As DNA, the CDR3 is TGCGCCAGCAGCTTGTTTAATTTAGCGGGGAACTCCTACAATGAGCAGTTCTTC. This gives the protein CASSLFNLAGNSYNEQFF.

This clonotype was seen a few times. This sequence joins TRBV5-1 and TRBJ2-1, with TRBD2 identical over 8 bases. CDR3 length: 15 amino acids. V lost 4 bases, J lost 8 bases, and 11 bases stayed unmatched. CDR1 and CDR2 (germline): SGHRS, YFSETQ. Here the CDR3 DNA reads TGCGCCAGCAGCGGGGGACTAGGGGACTTTGATGAGCAGTTCTTC. Amino acid sequence: CASSGGLGDFDEQFF.

V usage is TRBV7-8 and J usage is TRBJ2-6; 7 positions agree with TRBD2. Unmatched junction bases numbered 1, after V lost 5 bases and J lost 0 bases. This CDR3 contains 15 residues. Germline V gene lookup returns CDR1 SGHVS and CDR2 FQNEAQ. The CDR3 is CASSGGGSGANVLTF. The DNA of the CDR3 is TGTGCCAGCAGCGGGGGGGGCTCTGGGGCCAACGTCCTGACTTTC.

The chain uses TRBV7-3 and TRBJ2-6; D ambiguous. This CDR3 has 16 residues. The V gene's germline CDR1 is SGHTA and CDR2 FQGTGA. Trimming shortened V by 4 bases and J by 4 bases, and 14 bases separated the two germline ends. In nucleotides, the CDR3 is TGTGCCAGCAGCTCAAACCCCCCGGGCGGGGCCAACGTCCTGACTTTC. Amino acids: CASSSNPPGGANVLTF.

This clonotype was seen more than once but under ten times. This CDR3 is CASSFLRRENQPQHF. Written as DNA, the CDR3 is TGTGCCAGCAGCTTTCTGCGGCGGGAGAATCAGCCCCAGCATTTT. The chain combines TRBV7-2 with TRBJ1-5; D not resolved. Germline V gene lookup returns CDR1 SGHTA and CDR2 FQGNSA. Trimming took 3 bases from V and 4 from J, leaving 13 bases between them. The CDR3 is made up of 15 amino acids.

This clonotype was seen only a few times. The V and J genes are TRBV6-2 or TRBV6-3 and TRBJ1-5; possible D gene TRBD1, 5 bases. This CDR3 is built from 15 residues. Per germline, CDR1 MNHEY and CDR2 SVGEGT. Trimming pared 5 bases from V and 0 bases from J, leaving 11 bases between. CDR3 protein: CASSGHQYSNQPQHF. The CDR3 DNA follows: TGTGCCAGCAGTGGACACCAATATAGCAATCAGCCCCAGCATTTT.

V is TRBV10-3 and J is TRBJ2-1, with D tentatively TRBD2 (6 bases). This CDR3 contains 16 residues. In germline, CDR1 is ENHRY, CDR2 SYGVKD. Trimming took 0 bases from V and 2 from J, leaving 11 bases between them. The CDR3 protein is CAISESGGPAYNEQFF. Here the CDR3 DNA reads TGTGCCATCAGTGAGTCGGGGGGTCCCGCCTACAATGAGCAGTTCTTC.

This chain joins TRBV19 and TRBJ1-5; no firm D call. Germline V lookup: CDR1 LNHDA, CDR2 SQIVND (reference sequence). Trimming took off 5 bases at V and 12 bases at J, with 14 bases between the two ends. This CDR3 is built from 12 residues. CDR3 DNA: TGTGCCAGTAGTGCCGCCGTCATGTTCCAGCATTTT. Translating it yields CASSAAVMFQHF.

The genes are TRBV29-1 and TRBJ2-7; the D gene is possibly TRBD1 (6 bases). The germline V gene has CDR1 SQVTM and CDR2 ANQGSEA. This CDR3 comprises 13 residues. V dropped 3 bases and J dropped 3 bases, with 12 bases sitting between them. CDR3 residues: CSVDGPGDYEQYF. In DNA form, the CDR3 reads TGCAGCGTTGATGGTCCAGGGGACTACGAGCAGTACTTC.

Ten or more counts support this clonotype. The chain employs TRBV12-3 or TRBV12-4 and TRBJ2-2; D ambiguous. The V end was cut by 3 bases, the J end by 6 bases, with 8 bases between. CDR3 length equals 13 residues. The CDR3 DNA sequence: TGTGCCAGCAGTTTTAGGTTTCCCGGGGAGCTGTTTTTT. Its translation is CASSFRFPGELFF.

This clonotype was detected only a few times. This chain uses TRBV12-3 or TRBV12-4 with TRBJ2-7; 7 bases align to TRBD2. V lost 6 bases, J lost 6 bases, and 8 bases stayed unmatched. This CDR3 region has 13 residues. The CDR3 loop is CASSPSGGAEQYF. The CDR3 coding sequence is TGTGCCAGCAGCCCCTCGGGAGGCGCCGAGCAGTACTTC.

The chain couples TRBV6-2 or TRBV6-3 to TRBJ2-7; 7 nucleotides line up with TRBD1. Trimming took 4 bases from V and 2 from J; bases not matched to a gene: 20. CDR3 length: 19 amino acids. From germline, CDR1 is MNHEY and CDR2 SVGEGT. In DNA, the CDR3 is TGTGCCAGCAGTTTTCCCGCCGGGACAGTGGAGTCTTATACCTACGAGCAGTACTTC. Its protein is CASSFPAGTVESYTYEQYF.

This clonotype was picked up a small number of times. V and J are TRBV7-3 and TRBJ2-5, with D maybe TRBD1 (6 bases). The CDR3 totals 14 residues. With 5 bases removed from V and 0 bases from J, the gap between germline ends came to 10 bases. Germline CDR1 reads SGHTA; CDR2 reads FQGTGA. CDR3 DNA: TGTGCCAGCAGCGTCGGACAGAACCAAGAGACCCAGTACTTC. Translating it yields CASSVGQNQETQYF.

The chain links TRBV28 to TRBJ2-2; 7 bases fit TRBD1. The CDR3 has 14 residues. The J segment lost 6 bases and the V segment lost 3 bases, leaving 4 bases of the junction unmatched. CDR1 and CDR2 (germline): MDHEN, SYDVKM. CDR3 bases: TGTGCCAGCAGTTTTGGCCAGGGGGCCGGGGAGCTGTTTTTT. The encoded protein is CASSFGQGAGELFF.

This clonotype was recorded a few times. This chain connects TRBV7-2 to TRBJ2-3, with 8 bases aligning to TRBD2. Germline V lookup: CDR1 SGHTA, CDR2 FQGNSA. V lost 5 bases to trimming and J lost 0 bases; unmatched junction nucleotides: 16. This CDR3 is built from 19 residues. The CDR3 DNA is TGTGCCAGCAGCCAACGTCCCCTCAGCGGGGGTAGGAGCACAGATACGCAGTATTTT. Its translation: CASSQRPLSGGRSTDTQYF.

This clonotype has a handful of counts. The rearrangement joins TRBV4-3 to TRBJ1-1; D is ambiguous. Trimming cost V 2 bases and J 5 bases, with 9 bases left between them. This CDR3 is 13 amino acids long. The germline gives CDR1 LGHNA, CDR2 YSLEER. DNA for the CDR3: TGCGCCAGCAGCCAAATAGAGAGGACTGAAGCTTTCTTT. Translated: CASSQIERTEAFF.

This clonotype showed up many times. This chain connects TRBV6-2 or TRBV6-3 to TRBJ2-1; D is possibly TRBD2 (5 bases). V was clipped by 4 bases and J by 7 bases, with 11 bases between them. There are 13 residues in the CDR3. CDR1 is MNHEY and CDR2 is SVGEGT in the germline V gene. DNA of the CDR3: TGTGCCAGCAGTTCGGGGTCCTCGAATGAGCAGTTCTTC. Translation: CASSSGSSNEQFF.

V gene TRBV23-1 combines with J gene TRBJ2-1; no reliable D call. TRBV23-1 is an ORF for which the function is uncertain. This CDR3 comprises 17 residues. Trimming took off 2 bases at V and 0 bases at J, with 14 bases between the two ends. CDR3 in DNA: TGCGCCAGCAGTCAACCAGATCCGATAAGCTCCTACAATGAGCAGTTCTTC. This encodes CASSQPDPISSYNEQFF.

The chain has TRBV27 and TRBJ2-5; 10 positions agree with TRBD2. Germline-derived CDR1 and CDR2 are MNHEY and SMNVEV (reference sequence). V dropped 5 bases and J dropped 5; count of bases not matched to a gene: 8. The CDR3 totals 15 residues. CDR3 in amino acids: CASSLYSGGLETQYF. For the CDR3, the DNA is TGTGCCAGCAGTCTCTATAGCGGGGGGTTGGAGACCCAGTACTTC.

This clonotype turned up a few times. The chain uses TRBV5-1 and TRBJ2-1, with 13 bases that match TRBD2. V shed 1 base and J 5 bases; nucleotides not matched to a gene: 6. The V gene's germline CDR1 is SGHRS and CDR2 YFSETQ. The CDR3 contains 17 residues. CDR3 in DNA: TGCGCCAGCAGCTTGATAGGGACTAGCGGGACAGACAATGAGCAGTTCTTC. Its translation is CASSLIGTSGTDNEQFF. The full variable domain, rest sourced from reference TRBV5-1 and TRBJ2-1, is KAGVTQTPRYLIKTRGQQVTLSCSPISGHRSVSWYQQTPGQGLQFLFEYFSETQRNKGNFPGRFSGRQFSNSRSEMNVSTLELGDSALYLCASSLIGTSGTDNEQFFGPGTRLTVL.

This clonotype turned up a few times. The chain couples TRBV2 to TRBJ2-7; D gene unclear. CDR3 length: 13 residues. Germline loops: CDR1 SNHLY, CDR2 FYNNEI. Trimming left V 6 bases short and J 3 bases short, with 12 bases between. The CDR3 here is CASRAKKSYEQYF. Here the CDR3 DNA reads TGTGCCAGCAGGGCTAAGAAGAGCTACGAGCAGTACTTC.

This sequence joins TRBV4-1 and TRBJ1-2; TRBD1 matches 7 bases. The CDR3 contains 16 residues. Germline loops: CDR1 MGHRA, CDR2 YSYEKL. The J segment lost 6 bases and the V segment lost 0 bases, leaving 10 bases of the junction unmatched. In DNA, the CDR3 is TGCGCCAGCAGCCAAGACCCGGGACAGACTTGGGATGGCTACACCTTC. Translation: CASSQDPGQTWDGYTF.

This chain links TRBV7-8 with TRBJ2-7; 7 nucleotides agree with TRBD1. V gave up 3 bases and J gave up 3 bases; unmatched junction bases: 5. Looked up from germline, CDR1 is SGHVS and CDR2 is FQNEAQ. This CDR3 spans 14 amino acids. The CDR3 DNA is TGTGCCAGCAGCTTTATCGGGGACAGCTACGAGCAGTACTTC. It specifies CASSFIGDSYEQYF.

At least ten counts were recorded for this clonotype. The chain links TRBV6-2 or TRBV6-3 to TRBJ2-7; D not certain. Per germline, CDR1 MNHEY and CDR2 SVGEGT. This CDR3 is 12 amino acids long. V was pared by 0 bases and J by 7 bases, with 7 bases between. The CDR3 DNA is TGTGCCAGCAGTTACTCGATCCTGGAGCAGTACTTC. It translates to CASSYSILEQYF.